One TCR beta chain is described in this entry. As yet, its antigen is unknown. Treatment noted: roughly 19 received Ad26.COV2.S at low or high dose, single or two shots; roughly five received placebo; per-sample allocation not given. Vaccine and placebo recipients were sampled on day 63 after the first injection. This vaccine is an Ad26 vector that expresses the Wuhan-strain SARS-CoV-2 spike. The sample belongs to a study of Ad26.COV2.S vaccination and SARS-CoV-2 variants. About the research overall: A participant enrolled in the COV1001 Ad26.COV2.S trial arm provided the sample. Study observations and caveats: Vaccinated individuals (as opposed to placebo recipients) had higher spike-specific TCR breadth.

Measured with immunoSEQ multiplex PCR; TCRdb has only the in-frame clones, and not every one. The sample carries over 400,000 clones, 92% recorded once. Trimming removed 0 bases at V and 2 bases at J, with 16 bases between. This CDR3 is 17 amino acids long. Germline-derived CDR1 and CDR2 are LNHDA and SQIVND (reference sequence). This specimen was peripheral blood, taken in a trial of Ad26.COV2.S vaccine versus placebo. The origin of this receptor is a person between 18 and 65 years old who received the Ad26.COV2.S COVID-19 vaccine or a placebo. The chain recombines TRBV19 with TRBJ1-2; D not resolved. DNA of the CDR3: TGTGCCAGTAGTATAGAATCGAGAGGGTCGCGGAACTATGGCTACACCTTC. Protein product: CASSIESRGSRNYGYTF.